These 31 T cell receptor beta chains share one sample of origin, sequenced in a study of blood T cell repertoires in COVID-19. Assay used: immunoSEQ multiplex PCR; TCRdb lists only in-frame clones, some missing. In the table there are a few hundred thousand clones, 75% to 90% of which are singletons. Sequences were obtained from peripheral blood. These receptors all stem from a human donor in a cohort sampled during active COVID-19.

This chain links TRBV29-1 with TRBJ2-5, with TRBD1 as a possible D gene (5 bases). V was cut by 4 bases and J by 2 bases, with 14 bases left in between. The CDR3 spans 14 residues. Germline-derived CDR1 and CDR2 are SQVTM and ANQGSEA. The CDR3, as DNA: TGCAGCGTTGGGGGCCGACTCACGCAAGAGACCCAGTACTTC. Encoded protein: CSVGGRLTQETQYF.

The chain recombines TRBV6-2 or TRBV6-3 with TRBJ1-4; D call uncertain. This CDR3 comprises 16 residues. Trimming took 6 bases from V and 0 from J, leaving 14 bases between them. Germline V gene lookup returns CDR1 MNHEY and CDR2 SVGEGT. The CDR3 DNA follows: TGTGCCAGCAGCAAACAACAGCCTCCAACTAATGAAAAACTGTTTTTT. Residues: CASSKQQPPTNEKLFF.

This clone was observed a single time. The chain combines TRBV3-1 (or the pseudogene TRBV3-2) with TRBJ2-3; 12 bases map to TRBD2. The V and J ends lost 0 bases and 6 bases, in that order; junction bases with no gene match: 4. CDR3 length: 16 amino acids. The germline V gene encodes CDR1 LGHDT and CDR2 YNNKEL (reference sequence). The CDR3 DNA reads as TGTGCCAGCAGCCAAGATCGACTAGCGGGAGAGGATACGCAGTATTTT. Translated, it gives CASSQDRLAGEDTQYF.

The rearrangement links TRBV6-5 to TRBJ1-3; D perhaps matches TRBD1 (5 bases). The CDR3 totals 14 residues. The germline V gene encodes CDR1 MNHEY and CDR2 SVGAGI. Between the trimmed V and J ends, which lost 0 bases and 4 bases, there was a span of 7 bases. This CDR3 is CASSYSGVGNTIYF. The CDR3 DNA sequence: TGTGCCAGCAGTTACTCAGGGGTCGGAAACACCATATATTTT.

This clone was detected once. The chain couples TRBV7-2 to TRBJ1-1; D may be TRBD1 (6 bases). CDR3 length: 13 amino acids. From germline, CDR1 is SGHTA and CDR2 FQGNSA. Trimming removed 5 bases from V and 11 bases from J, with 18 bases in between. The CDR3 sequence is CASSREGGARAFF. CDR3 coding DNA: TGTGCCAGCAGCAGGGAAGGGGGTGCGCGTGCTTTCTTT.

This clone has only one observation. V usage is TRBV7-8 and J usage is TRBJ2-3; tentative D call: TRBD2 (5 bases). The CDR3 runs 16 residues. V was pared by 5 bases and J by 1 base, with 16 bases between. CDR1 is SGHVS and CDR2 is FQNEAQ in the germline V gene. The CDR3 DNA reads as TGTGCCAGCAGCCTCGGCGAGGGCCTGGGCACAGATACGCAGTATTTT. Translated: CASSLGEGLGTDTQYF.

The rearrangement links TRBV14 to TRBJ2-5, with a possible D match to TRBD2 (6 bases). Per germline, CDR1 SGHDN and CDR2 FVKESK. The V and J ends lost 6 bases and 5 bases respectively, with 10 bases between them. The CDR3 runs 12 residues. Here the CDR3 DNA reads TGTGCCAGCAGGGGGGGTTGGGAGACCCAGTACTTC. Protein product: CASRGGWETQYF.

The rearrangement links TRBV7-9 to TRBJ2-1, with 9 bases lining up with TRBD2. Germline V CDR1 and CDR2: SEHNR, FQNEAQ (reference sequence). Trimming removed 8 bases from V and 4 bases from J; junction bases left unmatched: 6. CDR3 length equals 14 residues. The CDR3 nucleotides are TGTGCCAGCGTACCAGCGGGGGGTTACAATGAGCAGTTCTTC. This encodes CASVPAGGYNEQFF.

This chain links TRBV28 with TRBJ1-4; possibly TRBD1 for D (5 bases). V shed 2 bases and J shed 8 bases, with 12 bases lying between them. The CDR3 runs 14 residues. CDR1 is MDHEN and CDR2 is SYDVKM in the germline V gene. The CDR3 protein is CASSLTRVKEKLFF. CDR3 DNA sequence: TGTGCCAGCAGTTTAACCAGGGTTAAGGAAAAACTGTTTTTT.

The rearrangement uses TRBV12-3 or TRBV12-4 and TRBJ1-4; D uncertain. Deletions cut 6 bases from V and 5 bases from J, with 7 bases between. This CDR3 has 12 residues. The CDR3 region has the DNA TGTGCCAGCAGACAGTGGAATGAAAAACTGTTTTTT. Protein product: CASRQWNEKLFF.

The chain has TRBV6-4 and TRBJ1-4; TRBD1 might be the D (5 bases). The germline V gene encodes CDR1 MRHNA and CDR2 SNTAGT. Deletions cut 2 bases from V and 7 bases from J, with 20 bases between. The CDR3 is 17 amino acids. CDR3 coding DNA: TGTGCCAGCAGTGACACGGGCTTGATCAGGGTAGGTGAAAAACTGTTTTTT. This gives the protein CASSDTGLIRVGEKLFF.

The chain carries TRBV7-9 and TRBJ1-2, with TRBD1 identical over 10 bases. The V gene's germline CDR1 is SEHNR and CDR2 FQNEAQ (reference sequence). The CDR3 covers 13 residues. J gave up 6 bases and V 4 bases, and 2 bases lay outside the gene matches. CDR3 amino acids: CASSYGTGDGYTF. The CDR3 nucleotides read TGTGCCAGCAGCTACGGGACAGGGGATGGCTACACCTTC.

The rearrangement links TRBV18 to TRBJ2-1; 16 nucleotides line up with TRBD2. Germline-derived CDR1 and CDR2 are KGHSH and LQKENI. The CDR3 runs 17 residues. Losses at the gene ends were 3 bases for V and 7 bases for J; bases not matched to a gene: 6. CDR3 sequence reads: CASSPPGLAGGPNEQFF. The CDR3, as DNA: TGTGCCAGCTCACCTCCGGGACTAGCGGGGGGGCCAAATGAGCAGTTCTTC.

The V call is TRBV12-3 or TRBV12-4, the J call TRBJ2-1; perhaps TRBD2 as D (5 bases). The CDR3 totals 13 residues. Deletions cut 6 bases from V and 4 bases from J, with 10 bases between. The CDR3 DNA sequence: TGTGCCAGCAGCCCGGACTCTTACAATGAGCAGTTCTTC. The encoded protein is CASSPDSYNEQFF.

This chain joins TRBV27 and TRBJ1-5, with TRBD1 as a possible D gene (6 bases). From germline, CDR1 is MNHEY and CDR2 SMNVEV (reference sequence). The CDR3 has 13 residues. V lost 6 bases to trimming and J lost 3 bases, with 9 bases between them. The CDR3: CASSRGLNQPQHF. CDR3 nucleotides: TGTGCCAGCAGCAGGGGCCTCAATCAGCCCCAGCATTTT.

The chain has TRBV7-2 and TRBJ2-3; 11 bases agree with TRBD1. V lost 1 base to trimming and J lost 1 base; unmatched junction nucleotides: 1. The germline CDR1 and CDR2 sequences are SGHTA and FQGNSA. The CDR3 is made up of 16 amino acids. CDR3 nucleotides: TGTGCCAGCAGCTTAGGGACAGGGGGCCGCACAGATACGCAGTATTTT. This codes for CASSLGTGGRTDTQYF.

J is TRBJ1-4 and V is TRBV5-1, with 7 bases that match TRBD1. There are 14 residues in the CDR3. V gave up 4 bases and J gave up 7 bases; unmatched junction bases: 7. The germline gives CDR1 SGHRS, CDR2 YFSETQ. CDR3 in amino acids: CASSLDRVFEKLFF. CDR3 coding DNA: TGCGCCAGCAGCCTCGACAGGGTCTTTGAAAAACTGTTTTTT.

The V call is TRBV6-5, the J call TRBJ2-1; D might be TRBD1 (5 bases). V lost 0 bases, J lost 3 bases, and 12 bases lay in between. From germline, CDR1 is MNHEY and CDR2 SVGAGI. The CDR3 sequence is 16 residues long. Here the CDR3 reads CASSYSFATDYNEQFF. The CDR3 region has the DNA TGTGCCAGCAGTTACTCGTTCGCGACAGACTACAATGAGCAGTTCTTC.

This clone was observed once. The chain uses TRBV19 and TRBJ1-2, with D possibly being TRBD1 (6 bases). This CDR3 contains 14 residues. Germline values: CDR1 LNHDA, CDR2 SQIVND (reference sequence). The V gene lost 7 bases and the J gene lost 3 bases, with 15 bases spanning the gap. DNA for the CDR3: TGTGCCAGTAATAAGCAGGGGACCCACTATGGCTACACCTTC. Amino acids: CASNKQGTHYGYTF.

The chain recombines TRBV7-2 with TRBJ2-7; D is perhaps TRBD1 (6 bases). This CDR3 contains 14 residues. Germline V CDR1 and CDR2: SGHTA, FQGNSA. The V gene lost 5 bases and the J gene lost 5 bases, with 16 bases spanning the gap. The CDR3 nucleotides read TGTGCCAGCAGCCTCAGGGGTACGTTGAACGAGCAGTACTTC. Protein: CASSLRGTLNEQYF.

The chain recombines TRBV6-2 or TRBV6-3 with TRBJ1-1; 7 nucleotides align to TRBD1. CDR3 length: 13 amino acids. Trimming took 5 bases from V and 10 from J; bases not matched to a gene: 10. Germline CDR1 reads MNHEY; CDR2 reads SVGEGT. The CDR3 region is CASSPGGSRRAFF. The DNA for the CDR3 is TGTGCCAGCAGTCCAGGGGGTTCCAGGAGAGCTTTCTTT.

The chain combines TRBV5-6 with TRBJ2-7, with D uncertain. In germline, CDR1 is SGHDT, CDR2 YYEEEE. The V and J ends lost 0 bases and 5 bases respectively, with 12 bases between them. CDR3 size: 14 residues. CDR3 region: CASSLGRVLDEQYF. For the CDR3, the DNA is TGTGCCAGCAGCTTGGGACGGGTTTTGGACGAGCAGTACTTC.

This sequence joins TRBV5-1 and TRBJ1-2; 8 bases fit TRBD1. CDR3 length equals 16 residues. Germline CDR1 and CDR2: SGHRS and YFSETQ. J was trimmed by 2 bases and V by 0 bases; bases with no gene match: 6. CDR3 sequence: CASSLGGTGGNYGYTF. CDR3 DNA: TGCGCCAGCAGCTTGGGCGGGACAGGAGGAAACTATGGCTACACCTTC.

The chain employs TRBV2 and TRBJ1-3; TRBD1 agrees at 11 bases. V shed 7 bases, J shed 2 bases, and the junction held 7 bases outside the gene matches. This CDR3 region has 16 residues. The germline CDR1 and CDR2 sequences are SNHLY and FYNNEI. The CDR3 nucleotides read TGTGCCAGCACCTATATGGGACAGGGGGCTGGAAACACCATATATTTT. It codes for CASTYMGQGAGNTIYF.

As DNA, the CDR3 is TGTGCCAGCAGGGTCGGGACAGGCAGGAATCAGCCCCAGCATTTT. It encodes CASRVGTGRNQPQHF. The chain joins TRBV2 to TRBJ1-5; 8 nucleotides align to TRBD1. CDR1 is SNHLY and CDR2 is FYNNEI in the germline V gene. The CDR3 runs to 15 residues. Germline trimming cut 6 bases from V and 4 bases from J; bases unmatched to any gene: 8.

This clone has only one observation. The rearrangement joins TRBV19 to TRBJ1-5; TRBD1 is a possible D gene (5 bases). Germline V gene lookup returns CDR1 LNHDA and CDR2 SQIVND (reference sequence). Trimming removed 5 bases at V and 7 bases at J, with 12 bases between. The CDR3 is 13 residues long. Here the CDR3 DNA reads TGTGCCAGTAGTCGGGGGTCGAACCAGCCCCAGCATTTT. This encodes CASSRGSNQPQHF. Full variable domain (remainder filled in from reference TRBV19 and TRBJ1-5): DGGITQSPKYLFRKEGQNVTLSCEQNLNHDAMYWYRQDPGQGLRLIYYSQIVNDFQKGDIAEGYSVSREKKESFPLTVTSAQKNPTAFYLCASSRGSNQPQHFGDGTRLSIL.

The CDR3 loop reads CASSLQTGELFF. CDR3 coding DNA: TGTGCCAGCTCACTCCAGACCGGGGAGCTGTTTTTT. The chain carries TRBV18 and TRBJ2-2, with D unclear. Germline lookup yields CDR1 KGHSH and CDR2 LQKENI. This CDR3 region has 12 residues. The V end lost 4 bases, the J end lost 5 bases, and 5 bases lay between the germline ends. Full variable domain (remainder filled in from reference TRBV18 and TRBJ2-2): NAGVMQNPRHLVRRRGQEARLRCSPMKGHSHVYWYRQLPEEGLKFMVYLQKENIIDESGMPKERFSAEFPKEGPSILRIQQVVRGDSAAYFCASSLQTGELFFGEGSRLTVL.

As regards this clone: This sample also contains other DNA sequences that code for the same CDR3. This chain uses TRBV18 with TRBJ2-2; 8 bases fit TRBD2. The V segment lost 6 bases and the J segment 0 bases; nucleotides outside the gene matches: 6. The CDR3 loop spans 16 amino acids. Per germline, CDR1 KGHSH and CDR2 LQKENI. The CDR3 region has the DNA TGTGCCAGCTCCCCCACGGGAGGGGCGAACACCGGGGAGCTGTTTTTT. As protein: CASSPTGGANTGELFF.

About this clone: Other DNA sequences of this sample code for an identical CDR3. The J gene is TRBJ1-2, the V gene TRBV5-6, with a weak D call TRBD1 (5 bases). This CDR3 spans 15 amino acids. From germline, CDR1 is SGHDT and CDR2 YYEEEE. V shed 0 bases and J shed 2 bases, with 11 bases lying between them. In DNA, the CDR3 is TGTGCCAGCAGCTTGGGGCAGGGCGTAAACTATGGCTACACCTTC. Translated, it gives CASSLGQGVNYGYTF.

The chain has TRBV3-1 (or the pseudogene TRBV3-2) and TRBJ2-5; D unresolved. CDR1 is LGHDT, CDR2 YNNKEL, per germline (reference sequence). V lost 3 bases and J 4 bases, leaving 6 bases between the germline ends. The CDR3 length is 12 residues. Written as DNA, the CDR3 is TGTGCCAGCAGCCAGAGAGCAGAGACCCAGTACTTC. Translation: CASSQRAETQYF.

The chain joins TRBV10-2 to TRBJ1-6; 7 bases align to TRBD1. Germline V gene data show CDR1 as WSHSY and CDR2 as SAAADI. This CDR3 is built from 18 residues. The junction had 11 bases not matched to a gene; V was cut back by 1 base and J by 5 bases. The CDR3 DNA reads as TGCGCCAGCAGTGAGTTAGGGAGCGAGGGGGCCAATAATTCACCCCTCCACTTT. Translating it yields CASSELGSEGANNSPLHF.